The rows below give T cell receptor beta chains drawn from one sample of a study of T cells in Graves' hyperthyroidism and ophthalmopathy. TCRdb re-analysed the multiplex PCR reads in MiXCR, keeping a single row per CDR3 protein. The table lists roughly 500,000 distinct CDR3 sequences, roughly 50% of them singletons. Sequenced material: peripheral blood or thyroid tissue (not recorded which). The origin of the receptors is an adult woman with Graves' disease, either hyperthyroidism or ophthalmopathy (not recorded which). CDR3s include the opening cysteine and the closing phenylalanine or tryptophan. Fields, in order: D gene, V gene, J gene, CDR3 length, clone size, CDR3 protein, CDR3 DNA. D genes are given only for firm matches. The size entry is marked missing in some rows and otherwise reads once, few, many or a size class.

d_call: TRBD1; v_call: TRBV9; j_call: TRBJ2-7; cdr3_length: 15; clone_size: -; cdr3_aa: CASSIGQGSSYEQYF; cdr3_nt: TGTGCCAGCAGCATAGGACAGGGGAGCTCCTACGAGCAGTACTTC
d_call: TRBD1; v_call: TRBV10-3; j_call: TRBJ1-1; cdr3_length: 16; clone_size: -; cdr3_aa: CAISAHRTGLATEAFF; cdr3_nt: TGTGCCATCAGTGCCCATAGGACAGGGCTGGCCACTGAAGCTTTCTTT
d_call: TRBD1; v_call: TRBV2; j_call: TRBJ1-1; cdr3_length: 15; clone_size: -; cdr3_aa: CASSLRGQGATEAFF; cdr3_nt: TGTGCCAGCAGCTTACGCGGACAGGGCGCAACTGAAGCTTTCTTT
d_call: -; v_call: TRBV6-5; j_call: TRBJ2-6; cdr3_length: 14; clone_size: -; cdr3_aa: CTSTAASGANVLTF; cdr3_nt: TGTACCAGCACTGCGGCCTCTGGGGCCAACGTCCTGACTTTC
d_call: -; v_call: TRBV7-3; j_call: TRBJ2-5; cdr3_length: 13; clone_size: -; cdr3_aa: CASSLTVGGTQYF; cdr3_nt: TGTGCCAGCAGCTTAACAGTGGGTGGGACCCAGTACTTC
d_call: TRBD1; v_call: TRBV7-7; j_call: TRBJ1-1; cdr3_length: 14; clone_size: -; cdr3_aa: CASSHGTDLNEAFF; cdr3_nt: TGTGCCAGCAGCCACGGGACAGATCTAAATGAAGCTTTCTTT
d_call: -; v_call: TRBV3-1; j_call: TRBJ2-5; cdr3_length: 17; clone_size: many; cdr3_aa: CASSQDSTTGGGETQYF; cdr3_nt: TGTGCCAGCAGCCAAGATAGTACAACAGGAGGCGGGGAGACCCAGTACTTC
d_call: -; v_call: TRBV6-6; j_call: TRBJ1-2; cdr3_length: 14; clone_size: many; cdr3_aa: CASSYSSGDYGYTF; cdr3_nt: TGTGCCAGCAGTTACTCGTCAGGGGACTATGGCTACACCTTC
d_call: -; v_call: TRBV7-2; j_call: TRBJ2-5; cdr3_length: 14; clone_size: many; cdr3_aa: CASSPTRLSETQYF; cdr3_nt: TGTGCCAGCAGCCCCACAAGGCTGTCCGAGACCCAGTACTTC
d_call: -; v_call: TRBV7-2; j_call: TRBJ1-6; cdr3_length: 13; clone_size: few; cdr3_aa: CASSNGPNSPLHF; cdr3_nt: TGTGCCAGCAGCAACGGACCCAATTCACCCCTCCACTTT
d_call: -; v_call: TRBV25-1; j_call: TRBJ1-2; cdr3_length: 17; clone_size: -; cdr3_aa: CASREDVGPPSNYGYTF; cdr3_nt: TGTGCCAGCAGGGAAGACGTCGGGCCCCCTTCTAACTATGGCTACACCTTC
d_call: -; v_call: TRBV3-1; j_call: TRBJ2-2; cdr3_length: 16; clone_size: -; cdr3_aa: CASSHWGGVPGGELFF; cdr3_nt: TGTGCCAGCAGCCATTGGGGCGGGGTACCAGGCGGGGAGCTGTTTTTT
d_call: -; v_call: TRBV11-2; j_call: TRBJ1-4; cdr3_length: 15; clone_size: many; cdr3_aa: CASSSGGLRNEKLFF; cdr3_nt: TGTGCCAGCAGCTCCGGCGGCCTAAGGAATGAAAAACTGTTTTTT
d_call: -; v_call: TRBV5-4; j_call: TRBJ2-5; cdr3_length: 13; clone_size: many; cdr3_aa: CASSSRGTETQYF; cdr3_nt: TGTGCCAGCAGCAGCAGGGGAACGGAGACCCAGTACTTC
d_call: -; v_call: TRBV5-1; j_call: TRBJ1-2; cdr3_length: 13; clone_size: many; cdr3_aa: CASSLAPSRGYTF; cdr3_nt: TGCGCCAGCAGCTTGGCCCCATCGCGGGGCTACACCTTC
d_call: TRBD1; v_call: TRBV20-1; j_call: TRBJ1-5; cdr3_length: 13; clone_size: many; cdr3_aa: CSARDREAQPQHF; cdr3_nt: TGCAGTGCGAGGGACAGGGAGGCTCAGCCCCAGCATTTT
d_call: -; v_call: TRBV25-1; j_call: TRBJ2-5; cdr3_length: 12; clone_size: -; cdr3_aa: CASRDGQETQYF; cdr3_nt: TGTGCCAGCAGGGACGGTCAAGAGACCCAGTACTTC
d_call: TRBD1; v_call: TRBV14; j_call: TRBJ2-5; cdr3_length: 15; clone_size: many; cdr3_aa: CASSNWTGGMETQYF; cdr3_nt: TGTGCCAGCAGCAATTGGACAGGGGGCATGGAGACCCAGTACTTC
d_call: -; v_call: TRBV7-9; j_call: TRBJ1-3; cdr3_length: 16; clone_size: -; cdr3_aa: CASSQELGRTGNTIYF; cdr3_nt: TGCGCCAGCAGCCAAGAACTAGGGCGGACTGGAAACACCATATATTTT
d_call: TRBD1; v_call: TRBV20-1; j_call: TRBJ1-2; cdr3_length: 16; clone_size: -; cdr3_aa: CSARDSRPGGQGGYTF; cdr3_nt: TGCAGTGCTAGAGATTCCCGTCCAGGGGGCCAAGGTGGCTACACCTTC
d_call: -; v_call: TRBV6-5; j_call: TRBJ2-2; cdr3_length: 13; clone_size: many; cdr3_aa: CATSRGYTGELFF; cdr3_nt: TGTGCCACGTCCCGGGGGTACACCGGGGAGCTGTTTTTT
d_call: TRBD1; v_call: TRBV2; j_call: TRBJ1-5; cdr3_length: 13; clone_size: -; cdr3_aa: CASADRGSQPQHF; cdr3_nt: TGTGCCAGCGCAGACAGGGGGAGTCAGCCCCAGCATTTT
d_call: -; v_call: TRBV7-9; j_call: TRBJ1-6; cdr3_length: 15; clone_size: -; cdr3_aa: CASSPIGGGGSPLHF; cdr3_nt: TGTGCCAGCAGCCCCATTGGCGGCGGGGGTTCACCCCTCCACTTT
d_call: TRBD2; v_call: TRBV6-2/TRBV6-3; j_call: TRBJ2-7; cdr3_length: 13; clone_size: few; cdr3_aa: CATCRTRPYEQYF; cdr3_nt: TGTGCTACCTGTAGGACTAGACCCTACGAGCAGTACTTC
d_call: TRBD2; v_call: TRBV19; j_call: TRBJ2-5; cdr3_length: 15; clone_size: -; cdr3_aa: CASSMRLAGGETQYF; cdr3_nt: TGTGCCAGTAGTATGCGACTAGCGGGAGGAGAGACCCAGTACTTC